A single sample is the source of the 11 T cell receptor beta chains below, sequenced in a study of regulatory T cells in long-lasting Graves disease. Time point specified: newly diagnosed GD, antithyroid drugs for less than 3 months. Extracted PBMC RNA gave rise to the TCR library. Assembly of TCR beta libraries relied on iRepertoire HTBI primers together with Arm-PCR of CDR3 regions. MiXCR, run by TCRdb on the multiplex PCR reads, gives a single entry per CDR3 protein. Altogether 400,000 to 500,000 distinct CDR3 sequences are present, roughly 15% being singletons, with the ten largest covering around 23%. The same specimen was also included in a second study, on T cells in Graves' hyperthyroidism and ophthalmopathy.

The material was peripheral blood mononuclear cells (PBMCs), obtained at new diagnosis, from a patient treated with antithyroid drugs. These receptor sequences come from a woman aged 18-29 years with Graves disease.

This clonotype was observed at least ten times. The V and J genes are TRBV20-1 and TRBJ2-1, with 9 bases fitting TRBD2. The CDR3 has 15 residues. The V gene end was trimmed by 6 bases and the J gene end by 2 bases; junction bases not matched to a gene: 8. From germline, CDR1 is DFQATT and CDR2 SNEGSKA (reference sequence). The CDR3 loop reads CSATLGGRAYNEQFF. CDR3 DNA: TGCAGTGCCACCCTCGGCGGGAGGGCCTACAATGAGCAGTTCTTC.

This clonotype was observed many times. V and J are TRBV7-2 and TRBJ2-7; possibly TRBD2 for D (6 bases). Germline V gene lookup returns CDR1 SGHTA and CDR2 FQGNSA. This CDR3 contains 15 residues. Trimming removed 1 base at V and 3 bases at J, with 13 bases between. In DNA, the CDR3 is TGTGCCAGCAGCTTAGGTGGGGGGATGGACTACGAGCAGTACTTC. Translation: CASSLGGGMDYEQYF.

The chain uses TRBV10-3 and TRBJ2-1; D is unclear. This CDR3 region has 14 residues. Germline lookup yields CDR1 ENHRY and CDR2 SYGVKD. V was trimmed by 5 bases and J by 4 bases, leaving 12 bases between them. The CDR3 nucleotides are TGTGCCATCAGTACTGGAAGGCGTTACAATGAGCAGTTCTTC. It translates to CAISTGRRYNEQFF.

This clonotype was found a few times. V usage is TRBV11-2 and J usage is TRBJ2-2; 7 nucleotides align to TRBD2. With 2 bases clipped from V and 1 base from J, the junction kept 4 bases outside the gene matches. This CDR3 is 16 amino acids long. CDR1 is SGHAT and CDR2 is FQNNGV in the germline V gene. In DNA form, the CDR3 reads TGTGCCAGCAGCTTATCAGCGGGGATGAACACCGGGGAGCTGTTTTTT. This encodes CASSLSAGMNTGELFF.

In this sample, this clonotype turned up many times. The genes are TRBV9 and TRBJ1-2, with D hard to call. CDR1 and CDR2 from the germline V gene are SGDLS and YYNGEE. V was clipped by 0 bases and J by 8 bases, with 14 bases between them. The CDR3 runs to 14 residues. CDR3 nucleotide sequence: TGTGCCAGCAGCGTAGCAGTGGTGGATATGGGCTACACCTTC. Translated, it gives CASSVAVVDMGYTF. Full variable domain (missing parts from reference TRBV9 and TRBJ1-2): DSGVTQTPKHLITATGQRVTLRCSPRSGDLSVYWYQQSLDQGLQFLIQYYNGEERAKGNILERFSAQQFPDLHSELNLSSLELGDSALYFCASSVAVVDMGYTFGSGTRLTVV.

This clonotype was observed at least ten times. V usage is TRBV6-1 and J usage is TRBJ1-5, with D unresolved. Germline V gene lookup returns CDR1 MNHNS and CDR2 SASEGT. CDR3 length equals 14 residues. V lost 4 bases to trimming and J lost 5 bases, with 12 bases between them. The CDR3 reads CASSGGRVDQPQHF. In DNA form, the CDR3 reads TGTGCCAGCAGTGGGGGTAGGGTGGATCAGCCCCAGCATTTT.

This clonotype has a count of ten or more. The chain combines TRBV4-2 with TRBJ2-7, with TRBD2 matching 7 bases. V shed 3 bases, J shed 4 bases, and the junction held 6 bases outside the gene matches. In germline, CDR1 is LGHNA, CDR2 YNFKEQ. The CDR3 is 14 amino acids. The CDR3 DNA sequence: TGTGCCAGCAGCCATCGCGGGAGTGTTTACGAGCAGTACTTC. This translates into CASSHRGSVYEQYF.

This clonotype has a count of ten or more. V gene TRBV20-1 combines with J gene TRBJ2-1; possibly TRBD2 for D (6 bases). Trimming took 2 bases from V and 4 from J, leaving 15 bases between them. The CDR3 is 15 amino acids. Germline-derived CDR1 and CDR2 are DFQATT and SNEGSKA (reference sequence). DNA of the CDR3: TGCAGTGCTAGAAGTTGGGGGAGGACATACAATGAGCAGTTCTTC. Its protein is CSARSWGRTYNEQFF.

This clonotype has ten or more counts. The chain employs TRBV2 and TRBJ1-5; tentatively, D is TRBD1 (6 bases). Germline loops: CDR1 SNHLY, CDR2 FYNNEI. This CDR3 has 13 amino acids. Deletions cut 6 bases from V and 5 bases from J, with 11 bases between. The CDR3 region has the DNA TGTGCCAGCAGAGTACCAGGGGATCAGCCCCAGCATTTT. Amino acid sequence: CASRVPGDQPQHF.

The chain has TRBV5-6 and TRBJ2-7, with D unclear. The V gene lost 2 bases and the J gene lost 5 bases, with 14 bases spanning the gap. This CDR3 comprises 14 residues. Looked up from germline, CDR1 is SGHDT and CDR2 is YYEEEE. CDR3 coding DNA: TGTGCCAGCAGCTTCTTAAAAGGAGAGGACGAGCAGTACTTC. Its translation: CASSFLKGEDEQYF.

This clonotype was seen more than once but under ten times. The chain links TRBV6-4 to TRBJ2-7; D may be TRBD2 (6 bases). This CDR3 region has 19 residues. Trimming stripped 6 bases from V and 1 base from J, with 28 bases between. Germline CDR1 MRHNA, CDR2 SNTAGT. In DNA, the CDR3 is TGTGCCAGCAGCCAAGTGAGGGACTCATCCCTAGTTTCTTCCTACGAGCAGTACTTC. This encodes CASSQVRDSSLVSSYEQYF.